A selection of T cell receptor beta chains follows, all from one sample in a study of human T cells and chemical hapten exposure. TCRdb passed the RACE reads through MiXCR, listing each CDR3 protein once. The table shows around 82,000 distinct CDR3 sequences, with about 6.3% occurring only once. The starting material was whole blood, obtained in connection with sensitization to the hapten diphenylcyclopropenone (DPC). Every receptor here comes from a woman in her twenties or thirties with alopecia areata. Some clones in this sample may be carry-over from other donors' samples. CDR3s include the opening cysteine and the closing phenylalanine or tryptophan. Fields, in order: V gene, clone size, J gene, D gene, CDR3 length, CDR3 DNA, CDR3 protein. A D gene is named only where the DNA matches it firmly. Not every row has a clone size; where given, it reads once, few, many or a size class.

>TRBV7-8|few|TRBJ2-3|-|14
TGTGCCAGCAGCTTAGCGCCCGTTACAGATACGCAGTATTTT
CASSLAPVTDTQYF
>TRBV11-2|-|TRBJ1-1|-|14
TGTGCCAGCAGCCTATCTACCCGGGGGACTGAAGCTTTCTTT
CASSLSTRGTEAFF
>TRBV18|many|TRBJ1-1|-|14
TGTGCCAGCTCACTTCAGGGGCGGAACACTGAAGCTTTCTTT
CASSLQGRNTEAFF
>TRBV5-1|many|TRBJ2-3|-|14
TGCGCCAGCAGCTTGGACGGGCGGGTAGATACGCAGTATTTT
CASSLDGRVDTQYF
>TRBV20-1|-|TRBJ1-5|TRBD1|15
TGCAGTGCTAGTCGGACAGGGAATAGCAATCAGCCCCAGCATTTT
CSASRTGNSNQPQHF
>TRBV12-3/TRBV12-4|-|TRBJ1-1|-|14
TGTGCCAGCGGGTTACAGTCTATGAACACTGAAGCTTTCTTT
CASGLQSMNTEAFF
>TRBV12-3/TRBV12-4|many|TRBJ2-6|-|18
TGTGCCAGCAGTTTTCCCCCAGGGACCTCCCCTGGGGCCAACGTCCTGACTTTC
CASSFPPGTSPGANVLTF
>TRBV25-1|few|TRBJ2-3|-|19
TGTGCCAGCAGTGATTGGGGGGGGAGGCAGGGGATGAGGACAGATACGCAGTATTTT
CASSDWGGRQGMRTDTQYF
>TRBV30|-|TRBJ1-6|-|16
TGTGCCTGGAGTCCGCCTGGGGGGCCCTATAATTCACCCCTCCACTTT
CAWSPPGGPYNSPLHF
>TRBV21-1|-|TRBJ1-4|-|15
TGTGCCAGCAGCTCTGGTACCGAATTAAATGAAAAACTGTTTTTT
CASSSGTELNEKLFF
>TRBV20-1|many|TRBJ2-7|-|12
TGCAGTGCGAGCCTAGAGGGTAGCGAGCAGTACTTC
CSASLEGSEQYF
>TRBV19|few|TRBJ1-1|-|15
TGTGCCAGTAGTATGAGTGGTTTTGGGAACACTGAAGCTTTCTTT
CASSMSGFGNTEAFF
>TRBV6-5|-|TRBJ1-1|-|12
TGTGCCAGCAGCATTACAGGGAACAAAGCTTTCTTT
CASSITGNKAFF
>TRBV10-2|many|TRBJ1-5|-|15
TGCGCCAGCAGTGAGTCGAGGGGACCCTATCAGCCCCAGCATTTT
CASSESRGPYQPQHF
>TRBV5-1|many|TRBJ2-6|-|12
TGCGCCAGCAGCTTGGGGGCCAACGTCCTGACTTTC
CASSLGANVLTF
>TRBV5-4|-|TRBJ1-6|-|15
TGTGCCAGCAGATACTGGGGCTCCTATAATTCACCCCTCCACTTT
CASRYWGSYNSPLHF
>TRBV6-6|many|TRBJ2-3|-|15
TGTGCCAGCAGCCCTCTAGGAGGGGGAGCAGATACGCAGTATTTT
CASSPLGGGADTQYF
>TRBV5-1|many|TRBJ1-6|-|12
TGCGCCAGCAGCTTGGTCCCGGGACCCCTCCACTTT
CASSLVPGPLHF
>TRBV7-8|many|TRBJ1-3|-|14
TGTGCCAGCAGCTCCGGGTCCTCTGGAAACACCATATATTTT
CASSSGSSGNTIYF
>TRBV6-5|many|TRBJ2-3|-|15
TGTGCCAGCAGCCGAGCCGGGACCGACACAGATACGCAGTATTTT
CASSRAGTDTDTQYF
>TRBV18|many|TRBJ2-3|TRBD1|13
TGTGCCAGCGGGGACAGGGGCACAGATACGCAGTATTTT
CASGDRGTDTQYF
>TRBV6-6|-|TRBJ1-1|-|14
TGTGCCAGCAGTTACTCGATAAAGAACACTGAAGCTTTCTTT
CASSYSIKNTEAFF
>TRBV6-1|few|TRBJ1-4|-|16
TGTGCCAGCAGTGTTTGGACACGTACAACTAATGAAAAACTGTTTTTT
CASSVWTRTTNEKLFF
>TRBV6-1|few|TRBJ1-1|TRBD1|14
TGTGCCAGCAGATTCAGGGGGGGGGGCACTGAAGCTTTCTTT
CASRFRGGGTEAFF
>TRBV6-1|many|TRBJ1-1|-|17
TGTGCCAGCAGTGAAAGGGCCGGGGCGCAGAGGAGGACTGAAGCTTTCTTT
CASSERAGAQRRTEAFF
>TRBV5-4|many|TRBJ2-7|-|16
TGTGCCAGCAGCCTCGTAGGGGGACTCAGTACGTACGAGCAGTACTTC
CASSLVGGLSTYEQYF
>TRBV18|-|TRBJ1-5|-|12
TGTGCCAGCTCACAGGGGTGGCAGCCCCAGCATTTT
CASSQGWQPQHF
>TRBV20-1|many|TRBJ1-6|TRBD1|16
TGCAGTGCTGGACGGGGACAGGGGGCGCGAAATTCACCCCTCCACTTT
CSAGRGQGARNSPLHF
>TRBV12-3/TRBV12-4|many|TRBJ2-7|-|14
TGTGCCAGCAGTTCAGGGACCTTCTCCTACGAGCAGTACTTC
CASSSGTFSYEQYF
>TRBV27|many|TRBJ2-7|-|16
TGTGCCAGCAGTACCCATTTCGGCCGAGAAGGGTACGAGCAGTACTTC
CASSTHFGREGYEQYF
>TRBV4-1|many|TRBJ2-1|TRBD1|17
TGCGCCAGCAGCCAATTTTTCGGGACAGGGCCTGTCAATGAGCAGTTCTTC
CASSQFFGTGPVNEQFF
>TRBV20-1|-|TRBJ1-2|-|14
TGCAGTGCTACCCCGGGGCGGGGTGGAGGTGGCGACACCTTC
CSATPGRGGGGDTF
>TRBV12-3/TRBV12-4|-|TRBJ2-1|TRBD2|15
TGTGCCAGCAGCAAGACTAGCGGGGGGGTTGATGAGCAGTTCTTC
CASSKTSGGVDEQFF
>TRBV18|few|TRBJ1-4|TRBD1|15
TGTGCCAGCTCACCGGAGGAGGGGGCAAGAGAAAAACTGTTTTTT
CASSPEEGAREKLFF
>TRBV12-3/TRBV12-4|many|TRBJ1-2|-|13
TGTGCCAGCAGATCCGCGGGGATCTATGGCTACACCTTC
CASRSAGIYGYTF
>TRBV7-6|few|TRBJ2-5|-|15
TGTGCCAGCAGCTTCCCGGGAACCCACCAAGAGACCCAGTACTTC
CASSFPGTHQETQYF
>TRBV11-2|many|TRBJ1-2|-|13
TGTGCCAGCAGCTTAGGGCAGAACTATGGCTACACCTTC
CASSLGQNYGYTF
>TRBV14|many|TRBJ2-5|TRBD2|17
TGTGCCAGCAGCCAACCCCGAGGCGGGAGACCCCAAGAGACCCAGTACTTC
CASSQPRGGRPQETQYF
>TRBV7-2|many|TRBJ2-3|-|9
TGTGCCAGCCCAGATACGCAGTATTTT
CASPDTQYF
>TRBV5-6|many|TRBJ1-6|TRBD1|18
TGTGCCAGCAGCTTGGTCGCAGGGGGGTCTCTCGGTTTTTCACCCCTCCACTTT
CASSLVAGGSLGFSPLHF
>TRBV7-9|many|TRBJ2-1|-|17
TGTGCCAGCAGCTTACATCAGCCGGCAAGCTCCTACAATGAGCAGTTCTTC
CASSLHQPASSYNEQFF
>TRBV2|few|TRBJ1-1|-|16
TGTGCCAGCCCTAAAGGGGGACACCCCTTGAACACTGAAGCTTTCTTT
CASPKGGHPLNTEAFF
>TRBV6-5|many|TRBJ2-7|TRBD2|14
TGTGCCAGCAGCCTAACTAGCGGGGTAATCGAGCAGTACTTC
CASSLTSGVIEQYF
>TRBV29-1|few|TRBJ1-4|-|15
TGCAGCGTTGGTGGTTGGGGGGCAACTAATGAAAAACTGTTTTTT
CSVGGWGATNEKLFF
>TRBV7-6|-|TRBJ2-2|-|17
TGTGCCAGCAGCTCCCCTCGGTCAGCCGGTAGTACCGGGGAGCTGTTTTTT
CASSSPRSAGSTGELFF
>TRBV11-2|many|TRBJ1-6|-|17
TGTGCCAGCAGCTTTTTGTCGGCAGCAGCCTATAATTCACCCCTCCACTTT
CASSFLSAAAYNSPLHF
>TRBV5-1|many|TRBJ1-1|-|14
TGCGCCAGCAGAAGCGACAGTTCAGGCACTGAAGCTTTCTTT
CASRSDSSGTEAFF
>TRBV2|-|TRBJ2-5|-|15
TGTGCCAGCAGTGAGAGTTTCACTCCCCAAGAGACCCAGTACTTC
CASSESFTPQETQYF
>TRBV27|few|TRBJ2-7|-|17
TGTGCCAGCACCGGGGCCCGTGGGGCTGAGGTTCGATGCGAGCAGTACTTC
CASTGARGAEVRCEQYF
>TRBV5-1|many|TRBJ1-4|TRBD1|13
TGCGCCAGCAGAGGACAGGAGACCGGAGCACTGTTTTTT
CASRGQETGALFF
>TRBV10-3|-|TRBJ2-1|-|16
TGTGCCATCAGTGACCCGGCAGGGGTCTCCTACAATGAGCAGTTCTTC
CAISDPAGVSYNEQFF
>TRBV20-1|many|TRBJ2-3|TRBD1|13
TGCAGTTCCCGGGACAGGGGCACAGATACGCAGTATTTT
CSSRDRGTDTQYF